One and the same sample provided the 17 T cell receptor beta chains below, sequenced in a study of primary melanoma T cells and metastatic recurrence. Sequenced by immunoSEQ multiplex PCR; TCRdb stores in-frame clones only, minus some. The data contain more than 600 clones, about 77% of them singletons. Sample: melanoma tumor tissue. Receptors were obtained from a human donor with melanoma.

The chain combines TRBV7-1 with TRBJ1-2; D gene unclear. TRBV7-1 has ORF status, its function being uncertain. The CDR3 is 13 amino acids. V was cut by 5 bases and J by 5 bases, with 12 bases left in between. This CDR3 is CASSTTEDYGYTF. The DNA for the CDR3 is TGTGCCAGCAGCACAACAGAAGATTATGGCTACACCTTC.

V gene TRBV11-3 combines with J gene TRBJ1-3; TRBD1 matches 12 bases. J lost 4 bases, V lost 4 bases, and 8 bases had no gene match. The V gene's germline CDR1 is SGHNT and CDR2 YENEEA. This CDR3 has 17 residues. The CDR3 DNA is TGTGCCAGCAGCTCCGGGACAGGGGGCGCGGAAGGAAACACCATATATTTT. Amino acids: CASSSGTGGAEGNTIYF.

The chain has TRBV6-8 and TRBJ2-1, with unresolved D. V shed 6 bases and J shed 7 bases, with 16 bases lying between them. CDR3 size: 14 residues. Germline CDR1 reads MNHGY; CDR2 reads SAAAGT. The CDR3 nucleotides are TGTGCCAGCAGCCGCTGGGGTATTGGTAATGAGCAGTTCTTC. It translates to CASSRWGIGNEQFF.

V usage is TRBV12-2 and J usage is TRBJ1-1; TRBD1, the table's D call, lacks a check against the DNA. TRBV12-2 is classified as a pseudogene. The CDR3 extends over 14 amino acids. The CDR3 DNA sequence: TGTGCCAGTAGTTTAGCAGGGGTGAACACTGAAGCTTTCTTT. The encoded protein is CASSLAGVNTEAFF.

This rearrangement joins TRBV7-2 to TRBJ2-7; D might be TRBD2 (6 bases). Trimming pared 7 bases from V and 5 bases from J, leaving 15 bases between. CDR1 is SGHTA and CDR2 is FQGNSA in the germline V gene. The CDR3 runs to 13 residues. The CDR3 DNA reads TGTGCCAGCACCCAGCTCGGCGGGGACGAGCAGTACTTC. Translating it yields CASTQLGGDEQYF. The full variable domain, completed using reference TRBV7-2 and TRBJ2-7, is GAGVSQSPSNKVTEKGKDVELRCDPISGHTALYWYRQSLGQGLEFLIYFQGNSAPDKSGLPSDRFSAERTGGSVSTLTIQRTQQEDSAVYLCASTQLGGDEQYFGPGTRLTVT.

The V call is TRBV11-3, the J call TRBJ1-3, with D perhaps TRBD1 (5 bases). Germline V gene sequence: CDR1 SGHNT, CDR2 YENEEA. Trimming shortened V by 5 bases and J by 0 bases, and 11 bases separated the two germline ends. The CDR3 is 15 amino acids. The CDR3 DNA is TGTGCCAGCAGCCGGAGGGGCAGCTCTGGAAACACCATATATTTT. It specifies CASSRRGSSGNTIYF.

J is TRBJ1-2 and V is TRBV11-3; no firm D call. Per the germline V gene, CDR1 is SGHNT and CDR2 is YENEEA. V was clipped by 5 bases and J by 1 base, with 11 bases between them. The CDR3 spans 14 residues. The CDR3 sequence: CASSRPDGNYGYTF. As DNA, the CDR3 is TGTGCCAGCAGCCGACCGGACGGTAACTATGGCTACACCTTC.

This chain links TRBV10-2 with TRBJ2-3; D uncertain. The V end lost 6 bases, the J end lost 3 bases, and 10 bases lay between the germline ends. The CDR3 sequence is 13 residues long. The germline V gene encodes CDR1 WSHSY and CDR2 SAAADI. The DNA of the CDR3 is TGCGCCAGCAGGGGGTTCAGTACAGATACGCAGTATTTT. Amino acid sequence: CASRGFSTDTQYF.

The chain has TRBV18 and TRBJ1-4, with D uncertain. Germline CDR1 is KGHSH and CDR2 is LQKENI. V gave up 2 bases and J gave up 7 bases, with 5 bases separating them. This CDR3 region has 12 residues. The DNA of the CDR3 is TGTGCCAGCTCACCAGCACTTGAAAAACTGTTTTTT. It codes for CASSPALEKLFF.

The chain combines TRBV11-3 with TRBJ1-5; TRBD1 matches 9 bases. CDR1 is SGHNT, CDR2 YENEEA, per germline. V shed 4 bases and J 7 bases; nucleotides not matched to a gene: 5. The CDR3 runs to 14 residues. The CDR3: CASSWGQGGQPQHF. In DNA form, the CDR3 reads TGTGCCAGCAGCTGGGGACAGGGAGGCCAGCCCCAGCATTTT. Filled out from reference TRBV11-3 and TRBJ1-5, the complete variable domain reads EAGVVQSPRYKIIEKKQPVAFWCNPISGHNTLYWYLQNLGQGPELLIRYENEEAVDDSQLPKDRFSAERLKGVDSTLKIQPAELGDSAVYLCASSWGQGGQPQHFGDGTRLSIL.

The CDR3 region is CASSLAGGAETQYF. DNA for the CDR3: TGTGCCAGCAGCTTGGCAGGGGGCGCGGAGACCCAGTACTTC. The J gene is TRBJ2-5, the V gene TRBV7-8; the match to TRBD1 covers 8 bases. Trimming cost V 3 bases and J 5 bases; bases outside gene matches: 5. The CDR3 spans 14 residues. Germline lookup yields CDR1 SGHVS and CDR2 FQNEAQ.

The chain combines TRBV5-1 with TRBJ1-2; D gene uncertain. The V end was cut by 2 bases, the J end by 8 bases, with 16 bases between. The CDR3 is 14 residues long. Germline CDR1 is SGHRS and CDR2 is YFSETQ. The CDR3 coding sequence is TGCGCCAGCAGCTTCGAAGCCGAAGGGAGAGGCTACACCTTC. Residues: CASSFEAEGRGYTF.

CDR3 DNA: TGTGCCAGTAGTATTGTGCGCTCTGGGGCCAACGTCCTGACTTTC. Protein: CASSIVRSGANVLTF. The chain recombines TRBV19 with TRBJ2-6; D is undetermined. The CDR3 spans 15 residues. Germline-derived CDR1 and CDR2 are LNHDA and SQIVND (reference sequence). V lost 3 bases to trimming and J lost 0 bases, with 6 bases between them.

This clone was detected once. The J gene is TRBJ1-5, the V gene TRBV28, with D perhaps TRBD1 (6 bases). V was clipped by 7 bases and J by 4 bases, with 17 bases between them. CDR1 and CDR2 (germline): MDHEN, SYDVKM. This CDR3 region has 15 residues. The CDR3 is CASNGYGGGNQPQHF. The CDR3, as DNA: TGTGCCAGCAACGGTTACGGGGGCGGGAATCAGCCCCAGCATTTT.

The rearrangement links TRBV9 to TRBJ2-7; D is perhaps TRBD1 (5 bases). V was pared by 6 bases and J by 3 bases, with 13 bases between. The CDR3 covers 13 residues. From germline, CDR1 is SGDLS and CDR2 YYNGEE. The CDR3 sequence is CASNSGSRYEQYF. The CDR3 DNA follows: TGTGCCAGCAATTCAGGGTCCCGCTACGAGCAGTACTTC. Full variable domain (outside the CDR3, taken from reference TRBV9 and TRBJ2-7): DSGVTQTPKHLITATGQRVTLRCSPRSGDLSVYWYQQSLDQGLQFLIQYYNGEERAKGNILERFSAQQFPDLHSELNLSSLELGDSALYFCASNSGSRYEQYFGPGTRLTVT.

The rearrangement links TRBV11-3 to TRBJ1-1; maybe TRBD1 (5 bases). Germline CDR1 reads SGHNT; CDR2 reads YENEEA. V shed 5 bases and J shed 3 bases, with 13 bases lying between them. CDR3 size: 14 residues. DNA of the CDR3: TGTGCCAGCAGCCCCGGTCGACAGTACACTGAAGCTTTCTTT. It codes for CASSPGRQYTEAFF.

The chain employs TRBV19 and TRBJ2-7; the D gene is possibly TRBD2 (7 bases). Looked up from germline, CDR1 is LNHDA and CDR2 is SQIVND (reference sequence). The germline V and J ends were trimmed by 3 bases and 6 bases, with 9 bases remaining between them. The CDR3 has 12 amino acids. CDR3 loop: CASSIRGAEQYF. Here the CDR3 DNA reads TGTGCCAGTAGTATCCGGGGGGCCGAGCAGTACTTC.